This T cell receptor (beta chain) came from a study of long-term antiretroviral therapy in people with HIV. With regard to this clone: Its antigen is currently unknown.

General study results and limits: Documentation of ART adherence, viral resistance or therapy changes was absent.

Version v3.0 of the immunoSEQ assay was performed at survey level. Each sample aimed for 40,000-50,000 sequenced T-cell genomes. Data came from immunoSEQ multiplex PCR; TCRdb stores just in-frame clones and leaves some out. The sample yields tens of thousands of clones, 84% seen once. Sample: unsorted PBMCs, taken almost 6 years after starting antiretroviral therapy. The clonotype comes from a young man with HIV.

The CDR3 spells CASSEPLPDTQYF. In DNA, the CDR3 is TGTGCCAGCAGCGAGCCATTGCCAGATACGCAGTATTTT. The chain links TRBV5-6 to TRBJ2-3; D call uncertain. The CDR3 length is 13 residues. Germline V lookup: CDR1 SGHDT, CDR2 YYEEEE. The germline V and J ends were trimmed by 4 bases and 4 bases, with 10 bases remaining between them.